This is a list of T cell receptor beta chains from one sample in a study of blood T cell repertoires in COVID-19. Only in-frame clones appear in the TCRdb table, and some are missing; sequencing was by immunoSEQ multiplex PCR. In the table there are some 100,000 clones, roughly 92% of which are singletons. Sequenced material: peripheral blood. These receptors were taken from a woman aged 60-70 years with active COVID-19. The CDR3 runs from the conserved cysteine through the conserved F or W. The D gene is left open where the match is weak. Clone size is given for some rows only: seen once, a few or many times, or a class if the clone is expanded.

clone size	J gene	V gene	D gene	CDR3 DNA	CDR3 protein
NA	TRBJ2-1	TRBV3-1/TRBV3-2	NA	TGTGGGAGGTGGGTACCTCCCTACAATGAGCAGTTCTTC	CGRWVPPYNEQFF
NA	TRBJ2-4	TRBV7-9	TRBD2	TGTGCCAGCAGCCCAGGGTACCGGTCTCGGGGGGACATTCAGTACTTC	CASSPGYRSRGDIQYF
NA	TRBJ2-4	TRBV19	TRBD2	TGTGCCAGTAGTATAGATCTAGCGGGGGCCTCGGTGGACATTCAGTACTTC	CASSIDLAGASVDIQYF
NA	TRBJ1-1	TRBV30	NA	TGTGCCTGGAGCGACAGGCTCTCTGAAGCTTTCTTT	CAWSDRLSEAFF
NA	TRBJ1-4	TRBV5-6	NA	TGTGCCAGCAGCTTGGACAGGGACCCAAATGAAAAACTGTTTTTT	CASSLDRDPNEKLFF
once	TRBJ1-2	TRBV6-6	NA	TGTGCCAGCAAAATTCGGACAGAAGGCTACACCTTC	CASKIRTEGYTF
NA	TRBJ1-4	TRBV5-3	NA	TGTGCCAGAAGCGGAAACAGGGATGATGAAAAACTGTTTTTT	CARSGNRDDEKLFF
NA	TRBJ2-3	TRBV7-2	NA	TGTGCCAGCAGCTTATCAGGGGGGAGAGGCACAGATACGCAGTATTTT	CASSLSGGRGTDTQYF
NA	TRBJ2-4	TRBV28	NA	TGTGCCAGCAGGGGTGGGGGCGCGGGAAACATTCAGTACTTC	CASRGGGAGNIQYF
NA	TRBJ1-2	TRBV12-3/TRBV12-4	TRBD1	TGTGCCAGCAGCCAACAGGGGGCCTATGGCTACACCTTC	CASSQQGAYGYTF
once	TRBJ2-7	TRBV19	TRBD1	TGTGCCAGTAGTATAGAGGGACAGGGACCTTACGAGCAGTACTTC	CASSIEGQGPYEQYF
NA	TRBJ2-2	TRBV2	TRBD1	TGTGCCAGCAGTGTTTGGGGAACAGGGGATTCCGGGGAGCTGTTTTTT	CASSVWGTGDSGELFF
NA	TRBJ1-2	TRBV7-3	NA	TGTGCCAGCAGCTACCGACAGTATGGCTACACCTTC	CASSYRQYGYTF
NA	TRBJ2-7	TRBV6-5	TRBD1	TGTGCCAGCAGGCCCGACAGGGGACCCTACGAGCAGTACTTC	CASRPDRGPYEQYF
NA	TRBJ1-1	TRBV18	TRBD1	TGTGCCAGCTCACCAGCAGGGGGCGGCACTGAAGCTTTCTTT	CASSPAGGGTEAFF
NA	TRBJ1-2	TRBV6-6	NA	TGTGCGACCAGGGCAGGGTCTTTCGGCTACACCTTC	CATRAGSFGYTF
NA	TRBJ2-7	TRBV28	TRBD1	TGTGCCAGCAGTTCCGTCCGGGACAGGGTCTACGAGCAGTACTTC	CASSSVRDRVYEQYF
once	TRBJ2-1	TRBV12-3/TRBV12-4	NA	TGTGCCAGCAGTTTAAGCGGCTACAATGAGCAGTTCTTC	CASSLSGYNEQFF
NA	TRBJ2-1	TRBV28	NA	TGTGCCAGCAGACCGGGCGGGGTTGCGGGGAATGAGCAGTTCTTC	CASRPGGVAGNEQFF
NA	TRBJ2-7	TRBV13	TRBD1	TGTGCCAGCAGCCCTACGCTTAGACAGGGGGCCCCCTACGAGCAGTACTTC	CASSPTLRQGAPYEQYF
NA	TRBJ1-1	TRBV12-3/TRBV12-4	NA	TGTGCCAGCAGTTTAACCGGCACTGAAGCTTTCTTT	CASSLTGTEAFF
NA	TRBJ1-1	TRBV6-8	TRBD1	TGTGCCAGCAGTTCCGGACAGGGGATGAACACTGAAGCTTTCTTT	CASSSGQGMNTEAFF
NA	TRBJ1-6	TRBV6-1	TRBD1	TGTGCCAGCAGTGCCGGGACAGGGGGCTATAATTCACCCCTCCACTTT	CASSAGTGGYNSPLHF
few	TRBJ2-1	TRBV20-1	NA	TGCAGTGCTAGTGATTACCTCCGGGGACTGGCCAATGAGCAGTTCTTC	CSASDYLRGLANEQFF
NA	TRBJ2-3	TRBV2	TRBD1	TGTGCCAGCAGACAGGGGGCGGGAGATACGCAGTATTTT	CASRQGAGDTQYF
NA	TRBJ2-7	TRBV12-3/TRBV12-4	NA	TGTGCCAGCAGCAGACAATACGAGCAGTACTTC	CASSRQYEQYF
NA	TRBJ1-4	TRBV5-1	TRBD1	TGCGCCAGCAGCTTTCTGACAGGGGAAGAAAAACTGTTTTTT	CASSFLTGEEKLFF